The 30 T cell receptor beta chains presented below share a single source sample, sequenced in a study of breast tumors, draining lymph nodes, adjacent tissues. One entry per CDR3 protein, called by TCRdb with MiXCR from the multiplex PCR reads. Here the sample spans around 120,000 distinct CDR3 sequences, about 20% being singletons. The lymph nodes were axillary draining lymph nodes from breast cancer patients. Sequencing used axillary lymph node tissue. These receptors all stem from a female donor with breast cancer. Some clones in this sample may be carry-over from other donors' samples.

This clonotype was recorded many times. The chain links TRBV6-5 to TRBJ2-7; D may be TRBD1 (6 bases). This CDR3 is 13 amino acids long. CDR1 MNHEY and CDR2 SVGAGI come from the germline V gene. Trimming pared 6 bases from V and 0 bases from J, leaving 9 bases between. CDR3 bases: TGTGCCAGCAGAGGACAGCCCTCCTACGAGCAGTACTTC. It translates to CASRGQPSYEQYF.

This clonotype was seen ten or more times. The V and J genes are TRBV28 and TRBJ2-7, with D possibly being TRBD1 or TRBD2 (5 bases each). Trimming stripped 6 bases from V and 2 bases from J, with 17 bases between. This CDR3 spans 15 amino acids. Germline lookup yields CDR1 MDHEN and CDR2 SYDVKM. This CDR3 is CASSPTGGRTYEQYF. DNA for the CDR3: TGTGCCAGCAGCCCTACTGGGGGTAGGACCTACGAGCAGTACTTC.

This clonotype was seen at least ten times. V and J are TRBV7-9 and TRBJ2-3; D perhaps matches TRBD1 (5 bases). The V gene's germline CDR1 is SEHNR and CDR2 FQNEAQ (reference sequence). Between the trimmed V and J ends, which lost 1 base and 5 bases, there was a span of 10 bases. The CDR3 has 14 amino acids. The DNA of the CDR3 is TGTGCCAGCAGCTTAGATCTGGGGCGAGATACGCAGTATTTT. This encodes CASSLDLGRDTQYF.

With regard to this clonotype: A much bigger clone sits one base away, suggesting this may be a read error. No conserved phenylalanine or tryptophan ends this CDR3, so it is likely a read error. The CDR3 loop reads CASSQPGVAGGPGETQYL. The CDR3 DNA follows: TGTGCCAGCAGTCAGCCGGGAGTAGCGGGAGGGCCCGGAGAGACCCAGTACCTC. The gene calls are TRBV10-3 and TRBJ2-5, with 11 bases matching TRBD2. CDR1 ENHRY and CDR2 SYGVKD come from the germline V gene. The CDR3 runs 18 residues.

The table lists this clonotype with many counts. The chain links TRBV7-3 to TRBJ1-2; D is ambiguous. Germline CDR1 is SGHTA and CDR2 is FQGTGA. V was shortened by 5 bases and J by 7 bases, with 14 bases between the two germline ends. The CDR3 covers 13 residues. The CDR3 sequence: CASSPVKEGGYTF. For the CDR3, the DNA is TGTGCCAGCAGCCCAGTAAAGGAGGGTGGCTACACCTTC.

At least ten counts were recorded for this clonotype. J is TRBJ2-5 and V is TRBV7-9, with TRBD2 identical over 12 bases. The J segment lost 5 bases and the V segment lost 1 base, leaving 2 bases of the junction unmatched. Germline lookup yields CDR1 SEHNR and CDR2 FQNEAQ (reference sequence). The CDR3 loop spans 15 amino acids. Here the CDR3 DNA reads TGTGCCAGCAGCTTAGTCCTAGCGGGAGGGGAGACCCAGTACTTC. Translation: CASSLVLAGGETQYF.

Ten or more counts support this clonotype. The chain links TRBV5-1 to TRBJ2-7; D is possibly TRBD2 (6 bases). Germline V gene data show CDR1 as SGHRS and CDR2 as YFSETQ. This CDR3 is 16 amino acids long. V was cut by 2 bases and J by 0 bases, with 15 bases left in between. CDR3 loop: CASSFEGGMSSYEQYF. The CDR3 DNA sequence: TGCGCCAGCAGCTTTGAAGGCGGGATGAGCTCCTACGAGCAGTACTTC. Full variable domain (outside the CDR3, taken from reference TRBV5-1 and TRBJ2-7): KAGVTQTPRYLIKTRGQQVTLSCSPISGHRSVSWYQQTPGQGLQFLFEYFSETQRNKGNFPGRFSGRQFSNSRSEMNVSTLELGDSALYLCASSFEGGMSSYEQYFGPGTRLTVT.

This clonotype was seen many times. The chain combines TRBV20-1 with TRBJ2-1; unclear D gene. The CDR3 extends over 15 amino acids. V was trimmed by 0 bases and J by 4 bases, leaving 13 bases between them. Per germline, CDR1 DFQATT and CDR2 SNEGSKA (reference sequence). DNA for the CDR3: TGCAGTGCTAGAGATGCCCCATTAAAGTACAATGAGCAGTTCTTC. This encodes CSARDAPLKYNEQFF.

This clonotype was seen many times. Here the CDR3 reads CASSPARVSGNTIYF. In DNA, the CDR3 is TGTGCCAGCAGCCCAGCGAGGGTCTCTGGAAACACCATATATTTT. The chain has TRBV4-2 and TRBJ1-3; D is unclear. CDR3 length: 15 amino acids. Trimming cost V 4 bases and J 0 bases, with 10 bases left between them. CDR1 and CDR2 (germline): LGHNA, YNFKEQ.

This clonotype was seen repeatedly, ten times or more. The V and J genes are TRBV20-1 and TRBJ2-5, with 10 bases identical to TRBD2. V lost 5 bases to trimming and J lost 2 bases; unmatched junction nucleotides: 8. Germline V gene sequence: CDR1 DFQATT, CDR2 SNEGSKA (reference sequence). The CDR3 has 15 residues. In nucleotides, the CDR3 is TGCAGTGCTTTTAAGAGCGGGGGGGCACAAGAGACCCAGTACTTC. Its translation is CSAFKSGGAQETQYF.

This chain connects TRBV9 to TRBJ1-3; unclear D gene. The germline V gene has CDR1 SGDLS and CDR2 YYNGEE. Trimming left V 0 bases short and J 3 bases short, with 13 bases between. This CDR3 has 16 residues. For the CDR3, the DNA is TGTGCCAGCAGCGTAGGTCTGGGGTCCGGTGGAAACACCATATATTTT. The encoded protein is CASSVGLGSGGNTIYF. The full variable domain, rest sourced from reference TRBV9 and TRBJ1-3, is DSGVTQTPKHLITATGQRVTLRCSPRSGDLSVYWYQQSLDQGLQFLIQYYNGEERAKGNILERFSAQQFPDLHSELNLSSLELGDSALYFCASSVGLGSGGNTIYFGEGSWLTVV.

Note on this clonotype: This sequence may be a read error, since a much larger clone differs from it by one base. This chain joins TRBV19 and TRBJ2-2; 7 nucleotides line up with TRBD1. With V trimmed by 6 bases and J by 7 bases, 11 bases remained unmatched. This CDR3 spans 15 amino acids. Looked up from germline, CDR1 is LNHDA and CDR2 is SQIVND (reference sequence). CDR3 protein: CASRTVQGFNGELFF. The CDR3 DNA follows: TGTGCCAGTAGAACCGTACAGGGGTTCAACGGGGAGCTGTTTTTT.

This clonotype turned up a few times. With a much larger clone just one base away, this may be a read error. Since no conserved phenylalanine or tryptophan closes the CDR3, a read error is the likely cause. The chain combines TRBV4-1 with TRBJ1-5; TRBD1 matches at 8 bases. Trimming took 1 base from V and 1 from J; bases not matched to a gene: 0. The germline V gene has CDR1 MGHRA and CDR2 YSYEKL. This CDR3 has 15 amino acids. The CDR3: CASSQGTGSNQPQHS. The CDR3 DNA reads as TGCGCCAGCAGCCAAGGGACAGGGAGCAATCAGCCCCAGCATTCT.

At least ten counts were recorded for this clonotype. This sequence joins TRBV4-1 and TRBJ1-2; possible D gene TRBD1, 5 bases. The germline gives CDR1 MGHRA, CDR2 YSYEKL. Deletions cut 3 bases from V and 1 base from J, with 12 bases between. The CDR3 is 15 residues long. In DNA, the CDR3 is TGCGCCAGCAGCCAGGCGGGACGGTATAACTATGGCTACACCTTC. This sequence encodes CASSQAGRYNYGYTF.

This clonotype was observed at least ten times. The chain joins TRBV5-4 to TRBJ2-5, with D tentatively TRBD1 (5 bases). Between the trimmed V and J ends, which lost 0 bases and 2 bases, there was a span of 11 bases. Germline assignment: CDR1 SGHNT and CDR2 YYREEE (reference sequence). This CDR3 has 15 amino acids. The CDR3 loop is CASSLDQGRQETQYF. The CDR3 DNA reads as TGTGCCAGCAGCTTGGACCAGGGTAGACAAGAGACCCAGTACTTC. Together with reference TRBV5-4 and TRBJ2-5, the CDR3 gives the full variable domain: ETGVTQSPTHLIKTRGQQVTLRCSSQSGHNTVSWYQQALGQGPQFIFQYYREEENGRGNFPPRFSGLQFPNYSSELNVNALELDDSALYLCASSLDQGRQETQYFGPGTRLLVL.

In this sample, this clonotype turned up many times. The chain employs TRBV10-2 and TRBJ2-1; 10 bases are shared with TRBD2. From germline, CDR1 is WSHSY and CDR2 SAAADI. V was clipped by 0 bases and J by 9 bases; unmatched bases: 11. There are 17 residues in the CDR3. CDR3 region: CASSESGPASGSPEQFF. In DNA form, the CDR3 reads TGCGCCAGCAGTGAGTCGGGTCCGGCTAGCGGGAGCCCTGAGCAGTTCTTC.

Turning to this clonotype: A much larger clone is a single base away; this may be a read error. V is TRBV6-1 and J is TRBJ1-5, with D unresolved. The CDR3 consists of 13 residues. Germline CDR1 is MNHNS and CDR2 is SASEGT. CDR3 amino acids: CATKSTFGQPRHF. The CDR3 DNA sequence: TGTGCCACGAAATCAACATTTGGCCAGCCCCGGCATTTT.

The table lists this clonotype with many counts. This sequence joins TRBV6-6 and TRBJ2-1, with TRBD2 matching 8 bases. CDR1 is MNHNY, CDR2 SVGAGI, per germline (reference sequence). J gave up 2 bases and V 6 bases, and 6 bases lay outside the gene matches. This CDR3 spans 15 amino acids. CDR3 sequence: CASRTGGPAYNEQFF. The DNA of the CDR3 is TGTGCCAGCAGAACGGGGGGGCCCGCCTACAATGAGCAGTTCTTC.

This clonotype has more than one count but fewer than ten. The chain employs TRBV30 and TRBJ2-1, with 8 positions matching TRBD2. Germline CDR1 reads GTSNPN; CDR2 reads SVGIG (reference sequence). Trimming removed 4 bases from V and 3 bases from J; junction bases left unmatched: 11. The CDR3 has 16 residues. CDR3 residues: CAWTRGTSGFYNEQFF. The CDR3, as DNA: TGTGCCTGGACCCGGGGTACTAGCGGCTTCTACAATGAGCAGTTCTTC.

This clonotype was seen many times. The chain links TRBV20-1 to TRBJ1-2; D gene uncertain. CDR1 DFQATT and CDR2 SNEGSKA come from the germline V gene (reference sequence). The CDR3 covers 12 residues. The V gene lost 3 bases and the J gene lost 4 bases, with 9 bases spanning the gap. CDR3 amino acids: CSARFLSYGYTF. CDR3 coding DNA: TGCAGTGCTAGGTTCCTAAGCTATGGCTACACCTTC.

This clonotype was detected many times. The chain carries TRBV24-1 and TRBJ2-7, with 11 bases fitting TRBD2. Germline CDR1 KGHDR, CDR2 SFDVKD. V lost 6 bases and J lost 4; bases outside the gene matches: 10. The CDR3 consists of 16 residues. CDR3 nucleotide sequence: TGTGCCACCAGTCCGGGGACTAGCGGAGGGGTTTACGAGCAGTACTTC. It translates to CATSPGTSGGVYEQYF.

This clonotype has ten or more counts. J is TRBJ2-3 and V is TRBV20-1, with D unresolved. The CDR3 extends over 14 amino acids. Trimming shortened V by 5 bases and J by 4 bases, and 16 bases separated the two germline ends. Germline lookup yields CDR1 DFQATT and CDR2 SNEGSKA (reference sequence). The CDR3 spells CSAPPGSPPDTQYF. Here the CDR3 DNA reads TGCAGTGCTCCCCCCGGAAGCCCCCCAGATACGCAGTATTTT.

This clonotype was seen many times. The chain combines TRBV25-1 with TRBJ1-5; perhaps TRBD1 as D (6 bases). V dropped 5 bases and J dropped 5 bases, with 16 bases sitting between them. This CDR3 contains 15 residues. Germline CDR1 MGHDK, CDR2 SYGVNS. DNA of the CDR3: TGTGCCAGCAGTCCATCGGGTCAGGGGTATCAGCCCCAGCATTTT. It encodes CASSPSGQGYQPQHF.

A remark on this clonotype: A much larger clone lies one base from this, so it may be a read error. The V gene is TRBV9, the J gene TRBJ1-3, with unresolved D. Looked up from germline, CDR1 is SGDLS and CDR2 is YYNGEE. The CDR3 has 11 residues. Trimming cost V 4 bases and J 9 bases, with 8 bases left between them. CDR3 loop: CASSYESTIYF. CDR3 bases: TGTGCCAGCAGCTACGAAAGCACCATATATTTT.

At least ten counts were recorded for this clonotype. Written as DNA, the CDR3 is TGTGCCAGCAGCTTTCCCGCCCGCTACTATGGCTACACCTTC. Residues: CASSFPARYYGYTF. The chain couples TRBV5-6 to TRBJ1-2; D not certain. CDR3 size: 14 residues. CDR1 and CDR2 from the germline V gene are SGHDT and YYEEEE. The V end lost 2 bases, the J end lost 3 bases, and 11 bases lay between the germline ends.

This clonotype was observed many times. The chain recombines TRBV6-1 with TRBJ2-7, with 7 positions matching TRBD1. With V trimmed by 6 bases and J by 6 bases, 11 bases remained unmatched. This CDR3 is built from 14 residues. CDR1 and CDR2 from the germline V gene are MNHNS and SASEGT. The CDR3 loop reads CASRLGTADGEQYF. The CDR3 DNA reads TGTGCCAGCAGACTCGGGACAGCTGATGGCGAGCAGTACTTC.

Comment on this clonotype: It may be a read error: a sequence one base away is much more abundant. The J gene is TRBJ2-1, the V gene TRBV4-1, with D perhaps given as TRBD1 or TRBD2 (5 bases each). The CDR3 contains 15 residues. CDR1 is MGHRA, CDR2 YSYEKL, per germline. The V and J ends lost 3 bases and 7 bases respectively, with 16 bases between them. The DNA for the CDR3 is TGCGCCAGCAGCCACCCCGGGGCTCCCACAAATGAGCAGTTCTTC. This codes for CASSHPGAPTNEQFF.

This clonotype was recorded many times. The V and J genes are TRBV5-1 and TRBJ2-7, with D uncertain. With 4 bases removed from V and 0 bases from J, the gap between germline ends came to 14 bases. CDR1 and CDR2 from the germline V gene are SGHRS and YFSETQ. The CDR3 consists of 15 residues. The CDR3 region is CASSGPGSISYEQYF. The CDR3 bases are TGCGCCAGCAGCGGCCCCGGGTCTATCTCCTACGAGCAGTACTTC.

Regarding this clonotype: A read error may be the cause here, since a much bigger clone is one base away. The chain employs TRBV28 and TRBJ2-7, with 7 bases identical to TRBD1. J was trimmed by 2 bases and V by 10 bases; bases with no gene match: 8. Germline V gene lookup returns CDR1 MDHEN and CDR2 SYDVKM. The CDR3 sequence is 13 residues long. In DNA, the CDR3 is TGTGCCAACAAGACAGGGATCACCTACGAGCAGTACTTC. This codes for CANKTGITYEQYF. Complete variable domain (other parts from reference TRBV28 and TRBJ2-7): DVKVTQSSRYLVKRTGEKVFLECVQDMDHENMFWYRQDPGLGLRLIYFSYDVKMKEKGDIPEGYSVSREKKERFSLILESASTNQTSMYLCANKTGITYEQYFGPGTRLTVT.

The table lists this clonotype with many counts. The gene calls are TRBV7-8 and TRBJ2-5; possibly TRBD1 for D (5 bases). Trimming pared 5 bases from V and 4 bases from J, leaving 11 bases between. This CDR3 is built from 13 residues. In germline, CDR1 is SGHVS, CDR2 FQNEAQ. The CDR3 sequence is CASSRPGAETQYF. CDR3 coding DNA: TGTGCCAGCAGCCGGCCTGGGGCAGAGACCCAGTACTTC. Full variable domain (missing parts from reference TRBV7-8 and TRBJ2-5): GAGVSQSPRYKVAKRGQDVALRCDPISGHVSLFWYQQALGQGPEFLTYFQNEAQLDKSGLPSDRFFAERPEGSVSTLKIQRTQQEDSAVYLCASSRPGAETQYFGPGTRLLVL.